A single sample is the source of the 17 T cell receptor beta chains below, sequenced in a study of neoadjuvant nivolumab and ipilimumab in lung cancer. Sequencing used immunoSEQ multiplex PCR; TCRdb keeps in-frame clones, though not all of them. The table lists tens of thousands of clones, roughly 89% of them singletons, with approximately 3.4% in the top ten. This specimen consisted of peripheral blood, obtained before neoadjuvant nivolumab, alone or with ipilimumab. The receptors here all came from an adult with non-small cell lung cancer.

The chain employs TRBV7-8 and TRBJ1-1; D unclear. The CDR3 loop spans 12 amino acids. Germline V gene lookup returns CDR1 SGHVS and CDR2 FQNEAQ. V lost 7 bases to trimming and J lost 8 bases, with 14 bases between them. This CDR3 reads CASTQNGLEAFF. The CDR3, as DNA: TGTGCCAGCACCCAAAATGGATTAGAAGCTTTCTTT.

CDR3 DNA: TGTGCCAGCAGGAACCTGGAGACCCAGTACTTC. This sequence encodes CASRNLETQYF. The rearrangement uses TRBV2 and TRBJ2-5; no clear D. The CDR3 is 11 amino acids. Germline CDR1 is SNHLY and CDR2 is FYNNEI. V dropped 6 bases and J dropped 5 bases, with 7 bases sitting between them.

The chain has TRBV7-9 and TRBJ2-3; TRBD2 matches at 7 bases. This CDR3 contains 15 residues. Germline V gives CDR1 SEHNR, CDR2 FQNEAQ (reference sequence). The V and J ends lost 9 bases and 2 bases, in that order; junction bases with no gene match: 11. CDR3 sequence: CASKLLSGVTDTQYF. The CDR3 nucleotides read TGTGCCAGTAAACTCTTAAGCGGGGTCACAGATACGCAGTATTTT.

The CDR3 loop is CASSLPAGREGAGELFF. In DNA, the CDR3 is TGTGCCAGCAGCCTGCCCGCGGGCCGGGAGGGCGCCGGGGAGCTGTTTTTT. V gene TRBV7-3 combines with J gene TRBJ2-2, with TRBD2 identical over 8 bases. CDR1 SGHTA and CDR2 FQGTGA come from the germline V gene. The CDR3 runs to 17 residues. V lost 5 bases, J lost 6 bases, and 14 bases stayed unmatched.

The chain uses TRBV2 and TRBJ2-3; 8 positions match TRBD1. This CDR3 comprises 14 residues. V trimming: 7 bases; J trimming: 2 bases; junction bases outside the gene matches: 5. Germline V gene lookup returns CDR1 SNHLY and CDR2 FYNNEI. The CDR3 region is CASIPGQVTDTQYF. DNA of the CDR3: TGTGCCAGCATCCCGGGACAGGTCACAGATACGCAGTATTTT.

The rearrangement links TRBV28 to TRBJ1-5; a weak D match, TRBD1 (5 bases). CDR1 and CDR2 from the germline V gene are MDHEN and SYDVKM. This CDR3 spans 12 amino acids. V was shortened by 8 bases and J by 6 bases, with 11 bases between the two germline ends. The CDR3 reads CASGTGSQPQHF. The CDR3 DNA reads as TGTGCCAGCGGAACAGGATCTCAGCCCCAGCATTTT.

This chain uses TRBV7-2 with TRBJ2-1, with D hard to call. In germline, CDR1 is SGHTA, CDR2 FQGNSA. V was trimmed by 0 bases and J by 8 bases, leaving 8 bases between them. The CDR3 totals 13 residues. The CDR3 loop reads CASSLANRHEQFF. In DNA, the CDR3 is TGTGCCAGCAGCTTAGCTAATCGCCATGAGCAGTTCTTC.

V and J are TRBV7-8 and TRBJ1-5, with D possibly TRBD1 on 6 matching bases. Germline V gene data show CDR1 as SGHVS and CDR2 as FQNEAQ. V gave up 1 base and J gave up 0 bases, with 16 bases separating them. This CDR3 spans 18 amino acids. The CDR3 nucleotides are TGTGCCAGCAGCTTAGATTTTAAGGGGGAATATAGCAATCAGCCCCAGCATTTT. This codes for CASSLDFKGEYSNQPQHF. Based on the CDR3 plus reference TRBV7-8 and TRBJ1-5, the full variable domain is GAGVSQSPRYKVAKRGQDVALRCDPISGHVSLFWYQQALGQGPEFLTYFQNEAQLDKSGLPSDRFFAERPEGSVSTLKIQRTQQEDSAVYLCASSLDFKGEYSNQPQHFGDGTRLSIL.

This clone has only one observation. The J gene is TRBJ2-7, the V gene TRBV19, with a tentative D call TRBD2 (5 bases). The CDR3 contains 15 residues. The V and J ends lost 5 bases and 5 bases respectively, with 19 bases between them. The germline V gene encodes CDR1 LNHDA and CDR2 SQIVND (reference sequence). The CDR3 region is CASSPRATKVDEQYF. DNA for the CDR3: TGTGCCAGTAGTCCCCGCGCGACTAAGGTCGACGAGCAGTACTTC.

The CDR3 loop reads CAWSGMTGNQPQHF. As DNA, the CDR3 is TGTGCCTGGAGTGGTATGACAGGGAATCAGCCCCAGCATTTT. This chain links TRBV30 with TRBJ1-5; the match to TRBD1 covers 7 bases. Germline V CDR1 and CDR2: GTSNPN, SVGIG (reference sequence). V shed 1 base, J shed 4 bases, and the junction held 4 bases outside the gene matches. The CDR3 consists of 14 residues.

The chain has TRBV5-1 and TRBJ2-3; D unresolved. Trimming stripped 0 bases from V and 0 bases from J, with 5 bases between. The CDR3 loop spans 14 amino acids. CDR1 SGHRS and CDR2 YFSETQ come from the germline V gene. The CDR3 is CASSLGDSTDTQYF. The CDR3 DNA reads as TGCGCCAGCAGCTTGGGCGACAGCACAGATACGCAGTATTTT.

This chain joins TRBV5-1 and TRBJ1-2; 8 bases are shared with TRBD1. The V and J ends lost 3 bases and 3 bases, in that order; junction bases with no gene match: 7. Looked up from germline, CDR1 is SGHRS and CDR2 is YFSETQ. The length of the CDR3 is 15 residues. The CDR3 DNA reads as TGCGCCAGCAGCTCCTTCCAGGGGGCGGACTATGGCTACACCTTC. It is translated as CASSSFQGADYGYTF.

The chain employs TRBV19 and TRBJ1-5, with 9 bases identical to TRBD1. There are 14 residues in the CDR3. CDR1 and CDR2 (germline): LNHDA, SQIVND (reference sequence). The V segment lost 7 bases and the J segment 5 bases; nucleotides outside the gene matches: 6. Written as DNA, the CDR3 is TGTGCCAGTATAGGGACAGGGATGCATCAGCCCCAGCATTTT. Its protein product is CASIGTGMHQPQHF.

V and J are TRBV5-4 and TRBJ2-3; D unclear. V shed 1 base and J shed 0 bases, with 3 bases lying between them. Germline CDR1 and CDR2: SGHNT and YYREEE (reference sequence). The CDR3 is 13 amino acids. In nucleotides, the CDR3 is TGTGCCAGCAGCTTGTTTAGCACAGATACGCAGTATTTT. This codes for CASSLFSTDTQYF.

The chain joins TRBV7-9 to TRBJ2-7; no firm D call. Germline V CDR1 and CDR2: SEHNR, FQNEAQ (reference sequence). The CDR3 is 12 amino acids. The V end was cut by 5 bases, the J end by 1 base, with 6 bases between. The CDR3 DNA sequence: TGTGCCAGCAGCCTACATTCCTACGAGCAGTACTTC. It specifies CASSLHSYEQYF.

This rearrangement joins TRBV6-5 to TRBJ2-5; the match to TRBD1 covers 8 bases. Germline CDR1 reads MNHEY; CDR2 reads SVGAGI. This CDR3 is built from 16 residues. V dropped 4 bases and J dropped 5; count of bases not matched to a gene: 12. Here the CDR3 reads CASSLMGQGARETQYF. CDR3 in DNA: TGTGCCAGCAGTTTGATGGGGCAGGGGGCGAGGGAGACCCAGTACTTC.

This chain links TRBV7-9 with TRBJ1-1, with D hard to call. Germline V gene sequence: CDR1 SEHNR, CDR2 FQNEAQ (reference sequence). CDR3 length: 14 amino acids. Trimming shortened V by 3 bases and J by 0 bases, and 8 bases separated the two germline ends. The CDR3 DNA sequence: TGTGCCAGCAGCTTGGGCGGGATGAACACTGAAGCTTTCTTT. Residues: CASSLGGMNTEAFF.